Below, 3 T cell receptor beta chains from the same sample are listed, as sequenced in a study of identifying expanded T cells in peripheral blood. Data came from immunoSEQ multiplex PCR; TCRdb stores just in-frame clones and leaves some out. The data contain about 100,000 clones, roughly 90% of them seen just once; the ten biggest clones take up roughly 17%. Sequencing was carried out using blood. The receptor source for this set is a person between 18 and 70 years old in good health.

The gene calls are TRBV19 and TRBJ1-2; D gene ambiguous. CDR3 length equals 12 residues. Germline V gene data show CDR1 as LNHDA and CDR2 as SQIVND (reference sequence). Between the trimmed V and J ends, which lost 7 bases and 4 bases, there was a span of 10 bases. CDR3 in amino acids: CASTNGFYGYTF. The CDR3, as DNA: TGTGCCAGTACGAATGGATTCTATGGCTACACCTTC.

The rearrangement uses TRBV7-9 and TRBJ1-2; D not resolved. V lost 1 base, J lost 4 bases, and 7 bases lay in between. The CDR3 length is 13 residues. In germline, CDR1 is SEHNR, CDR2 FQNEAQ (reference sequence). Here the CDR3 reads CASSLGVGYGYTF. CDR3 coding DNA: TGTGCCAGCAGCTTAGGGGTGGGCTATGGCTACACCTTC.

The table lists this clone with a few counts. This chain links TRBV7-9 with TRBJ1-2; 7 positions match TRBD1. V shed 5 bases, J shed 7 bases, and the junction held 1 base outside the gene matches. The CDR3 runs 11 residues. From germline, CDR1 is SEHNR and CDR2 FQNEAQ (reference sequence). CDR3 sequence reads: CASSTGAGYTF. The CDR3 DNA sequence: TGTGCCAGCAGCACAGGGGCTGGCTACACCTTC.